This note documents a single TCR beta chain sequence. This CDR3 is 16 amino acids long. Germline CDR1 is KGHSH and CDR2 is LQKENI. V was trimmed by 4 bases and J by 0 bases, leaving 13 bases between them. This specimen comes from a study of cytotoxic CD8 clonotypes in ibrutinib-treated CLL. Data came from immunoSEQ multiplex PCR; TCRdb stores just in-frame clones and leaves some out. In the table there are nearly 85,000 clones, around 75% of which are singletons. Source: PBMCs, taken after 12 months of ibrutinib treatment. The clonotype originates from a human donor with chronic lymphocytic leukemia. The chain has TRBV18 and TRBJ1-3, with a weak D call TRBD1 (5 bases). This CDR3 reads CASSRITDISGNTIYF. The CDR3 DNA follows: TGTGCCAGCTCACGAATCACGGACATCTCTGGAAACACCATATATTTT.